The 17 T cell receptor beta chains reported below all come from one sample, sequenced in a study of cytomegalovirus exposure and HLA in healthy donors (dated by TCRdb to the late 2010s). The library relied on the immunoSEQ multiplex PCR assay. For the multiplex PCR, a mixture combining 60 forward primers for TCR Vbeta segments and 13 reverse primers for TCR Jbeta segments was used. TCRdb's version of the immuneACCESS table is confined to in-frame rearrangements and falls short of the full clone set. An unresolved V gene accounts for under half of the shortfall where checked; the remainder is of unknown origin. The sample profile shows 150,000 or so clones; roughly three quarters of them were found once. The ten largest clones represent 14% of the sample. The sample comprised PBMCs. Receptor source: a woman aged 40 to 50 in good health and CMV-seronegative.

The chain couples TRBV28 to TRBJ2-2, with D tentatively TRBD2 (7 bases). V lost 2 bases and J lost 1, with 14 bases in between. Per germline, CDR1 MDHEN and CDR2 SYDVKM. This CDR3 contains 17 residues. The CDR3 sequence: CASSLRGGGGNTGELFF. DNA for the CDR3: TGTGCCAGCAGTTTACGCGGAGGGGGGGGGAACACCGGGGAGCTGTTTTTT.

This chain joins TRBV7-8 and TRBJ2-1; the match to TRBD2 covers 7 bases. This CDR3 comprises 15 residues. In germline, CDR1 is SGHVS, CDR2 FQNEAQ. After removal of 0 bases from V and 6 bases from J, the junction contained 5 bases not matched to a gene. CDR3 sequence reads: CASSLAGGPGNEQFF. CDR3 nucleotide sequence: TGTGCCAGCAGCTTAGCGGGAGGGCCCGGCAATGAGCAGTTCTTC.

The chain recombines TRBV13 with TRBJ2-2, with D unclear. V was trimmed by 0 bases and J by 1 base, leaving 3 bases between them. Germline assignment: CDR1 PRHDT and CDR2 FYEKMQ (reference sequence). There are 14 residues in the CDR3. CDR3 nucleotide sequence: TGTGCCAGCAGCTTAGGCGGGAACACCGGGGAGCTGTTTTTT. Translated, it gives CASSLGGNTGELFF.

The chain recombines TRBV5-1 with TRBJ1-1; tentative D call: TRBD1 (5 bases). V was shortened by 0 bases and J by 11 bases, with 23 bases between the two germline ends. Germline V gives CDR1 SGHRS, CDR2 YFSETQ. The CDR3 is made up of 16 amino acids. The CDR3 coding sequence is TGCGCCAGCAGCTTGGAAGGCACAACCTGGGGGACTAAGGCTTTCTTT. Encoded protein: CASSLEGTTWGTKAFF.

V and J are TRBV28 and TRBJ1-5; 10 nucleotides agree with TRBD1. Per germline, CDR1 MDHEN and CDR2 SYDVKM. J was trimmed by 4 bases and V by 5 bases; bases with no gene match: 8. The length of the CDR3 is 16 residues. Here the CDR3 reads CASSAGDRGANQPQHF. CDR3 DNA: TGTGCCAGCAGTGCAGGGGACAGGGGCGCTAATCAGCCCCAGCATTTT.

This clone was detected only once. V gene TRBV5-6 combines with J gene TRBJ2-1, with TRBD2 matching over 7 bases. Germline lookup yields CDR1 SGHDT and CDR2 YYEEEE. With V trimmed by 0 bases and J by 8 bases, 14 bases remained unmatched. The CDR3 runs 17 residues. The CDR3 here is CASSLVAGVGNLDEQFF. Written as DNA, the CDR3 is TGTGCCAGCAGCTTGGTCGCGGGGGTTGGAAATTTGGATGAGCAGTTCTTC.

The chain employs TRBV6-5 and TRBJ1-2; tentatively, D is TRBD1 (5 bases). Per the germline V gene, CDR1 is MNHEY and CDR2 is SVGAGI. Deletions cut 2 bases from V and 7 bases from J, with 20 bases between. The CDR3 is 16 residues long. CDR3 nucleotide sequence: TGTGCCAGCAGTTACACAATGGACACCCTGAGGAGTGGCTACACCTTC. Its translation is CASSYTMDTLRSGYTF.

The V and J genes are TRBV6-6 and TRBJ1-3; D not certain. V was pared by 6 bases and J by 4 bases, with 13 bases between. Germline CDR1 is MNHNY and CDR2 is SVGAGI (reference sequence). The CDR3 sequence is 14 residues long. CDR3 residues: CASRTSREGNTIYF. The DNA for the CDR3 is TGTGCCAGCAGAACGTCTCGGGAGGGAAACACCATATATTTT.

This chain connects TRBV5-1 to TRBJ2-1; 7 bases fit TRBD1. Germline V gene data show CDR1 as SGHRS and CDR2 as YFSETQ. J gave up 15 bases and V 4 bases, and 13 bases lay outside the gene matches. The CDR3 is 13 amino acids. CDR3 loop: CASSSTDRDSLFF. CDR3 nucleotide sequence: TGCGCCAGCAGCAGCACTGACCGGGACAGTCTGTTCTTC.

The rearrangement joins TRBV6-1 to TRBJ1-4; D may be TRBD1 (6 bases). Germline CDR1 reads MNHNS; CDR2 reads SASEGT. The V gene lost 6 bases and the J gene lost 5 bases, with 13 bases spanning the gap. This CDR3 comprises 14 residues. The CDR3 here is CASRPGQRNEKLFF. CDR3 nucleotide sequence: TGTGCCAGCAGGCCTGGACAGAGAAATGAAAAACTGTTTTTT.

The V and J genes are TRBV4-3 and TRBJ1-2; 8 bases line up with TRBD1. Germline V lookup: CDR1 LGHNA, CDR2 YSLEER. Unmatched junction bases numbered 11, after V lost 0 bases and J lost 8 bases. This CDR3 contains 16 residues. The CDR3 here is CASSQDIAQGVWGYTF. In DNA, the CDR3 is TGCGCCAGCAGCCAAGATATCGCACAGGGGGTATGGGGCTACACCTTC.

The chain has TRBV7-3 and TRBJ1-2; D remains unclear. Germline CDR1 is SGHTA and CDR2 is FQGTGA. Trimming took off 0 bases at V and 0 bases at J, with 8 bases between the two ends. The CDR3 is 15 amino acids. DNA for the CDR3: TGTGCCAGCAGCTTAACGGGCAGCCCTAACTATGGCTACACCTTC. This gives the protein CASSLTGSPNYGYTF.

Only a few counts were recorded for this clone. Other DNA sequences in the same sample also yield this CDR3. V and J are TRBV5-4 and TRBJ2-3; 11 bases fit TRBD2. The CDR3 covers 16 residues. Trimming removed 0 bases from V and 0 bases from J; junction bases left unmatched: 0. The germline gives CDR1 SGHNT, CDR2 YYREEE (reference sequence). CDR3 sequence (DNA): TGTGCCAGCAGCTTGGGACTAGCGGGGAGCACAGATACGCAGTATTTT. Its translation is CASSLGLAGSTDTQYF.

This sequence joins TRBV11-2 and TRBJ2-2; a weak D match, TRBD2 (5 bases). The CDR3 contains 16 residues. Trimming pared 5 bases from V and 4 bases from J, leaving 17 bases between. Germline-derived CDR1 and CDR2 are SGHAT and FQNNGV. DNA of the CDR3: TGTGCCAGCAGCATATCGGACCTGGGGAGCACCGGGGAGCTGTTTTTT. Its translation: CASSISDLGSTGELFF.

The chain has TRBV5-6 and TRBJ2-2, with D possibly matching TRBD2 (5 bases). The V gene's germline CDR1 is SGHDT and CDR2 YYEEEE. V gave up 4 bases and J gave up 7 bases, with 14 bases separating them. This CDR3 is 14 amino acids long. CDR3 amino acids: CASSAGWNIGELFF. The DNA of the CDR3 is TGTGCCAGCAGCGCGGGTTGGAATATCGGGGAGCTGTTTTTT.

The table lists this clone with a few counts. CDR3 nucleotides: TGCGCCAGCAGGGTGGCAGGTACAAACACAGATACGCAGTATTTT. Its protein is CASRVAGTNTDTQYF. This chain connects TRBV5-1 to TRBJ2-3; D uncertain. This CDR3 contains 15 residues. V lost 5 bases and J 2 bases, leaving 15 bases between the germline ends. Germline lookup yields CDR1 SGHRS and CDR2 YFSETQ.

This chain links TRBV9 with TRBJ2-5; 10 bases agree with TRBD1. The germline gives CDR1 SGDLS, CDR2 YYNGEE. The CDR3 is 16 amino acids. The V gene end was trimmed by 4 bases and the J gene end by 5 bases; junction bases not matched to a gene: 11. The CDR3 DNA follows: TGTGCCAGCAGCTCGCGCAGGACAGGGGGAGGGGAGACCCAGTACTTC. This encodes CASSSRRTGGGETQYF.